This T cell receptor (beta chain) derives from a study of blood T cell repertoires in COVID-19. Study-level information: Donors in the United States, Italy and Spain gave samples during acute or convalescent COVID-19.

The V end was cut by 1 base, the J end by 4 bases, with 18 bases between. Germline values: CDR1 SGHVS, CDR2 FNYEAQ. This CDR3 is 17 amino acids long. This clone has a handful of counts. In the authors' workflow: Amplifying reference gene primers gave estimates of nucleated cell counts. Method: immunoSEQ multiplex PCR; TCRdb's copy keeps in-frame clones and lacks some. V and J calls and clone size are as listed in that table; D and trimming were resolved from the DNA. This table has 100,000 to 150,000 clones, approximately 83% appearing once. This receptor was taken from a woman of 80 years or more with acute or convalescent COVID-19. Sequenced: peripheral blood. The chain is built from TRBV7-6 and TRBJ2-3; D is unclear. CDR3: CASSLGAPARGADTQYF. The CDR3 DNA reads as TGTGCCAGCAGCTTAGGTGCGCCAGCTCGCGGCGCAGATACGCAGTATTTT.